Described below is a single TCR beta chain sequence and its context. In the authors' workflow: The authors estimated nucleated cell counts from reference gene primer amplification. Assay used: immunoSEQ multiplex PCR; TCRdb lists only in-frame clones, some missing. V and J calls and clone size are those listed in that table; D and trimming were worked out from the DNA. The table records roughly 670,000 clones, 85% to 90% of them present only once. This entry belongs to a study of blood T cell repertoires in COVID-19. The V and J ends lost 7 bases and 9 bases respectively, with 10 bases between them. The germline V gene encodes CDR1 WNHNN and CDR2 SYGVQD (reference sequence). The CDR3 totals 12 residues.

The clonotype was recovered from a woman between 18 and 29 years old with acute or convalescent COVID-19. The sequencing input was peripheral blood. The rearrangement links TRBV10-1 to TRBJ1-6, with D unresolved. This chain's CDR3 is CASKTRRSPLHF. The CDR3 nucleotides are TGCGCCAGCAAGACAAGACGTTCACCCCTCCACTTT.